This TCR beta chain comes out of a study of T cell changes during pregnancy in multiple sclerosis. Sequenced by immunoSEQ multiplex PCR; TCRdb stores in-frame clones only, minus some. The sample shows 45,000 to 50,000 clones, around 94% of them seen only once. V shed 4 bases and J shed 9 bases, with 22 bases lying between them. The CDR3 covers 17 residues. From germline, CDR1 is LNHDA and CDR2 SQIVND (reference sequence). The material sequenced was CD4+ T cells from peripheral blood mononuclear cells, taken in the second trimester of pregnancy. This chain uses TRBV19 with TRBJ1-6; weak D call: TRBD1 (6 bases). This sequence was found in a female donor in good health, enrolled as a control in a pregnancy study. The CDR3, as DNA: TGTGCCAGTAGTACCATCCGACAGGCGAGGAACCTTTCACCCCTCCACTTT. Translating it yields CASSTIRQARNLSPLHF.